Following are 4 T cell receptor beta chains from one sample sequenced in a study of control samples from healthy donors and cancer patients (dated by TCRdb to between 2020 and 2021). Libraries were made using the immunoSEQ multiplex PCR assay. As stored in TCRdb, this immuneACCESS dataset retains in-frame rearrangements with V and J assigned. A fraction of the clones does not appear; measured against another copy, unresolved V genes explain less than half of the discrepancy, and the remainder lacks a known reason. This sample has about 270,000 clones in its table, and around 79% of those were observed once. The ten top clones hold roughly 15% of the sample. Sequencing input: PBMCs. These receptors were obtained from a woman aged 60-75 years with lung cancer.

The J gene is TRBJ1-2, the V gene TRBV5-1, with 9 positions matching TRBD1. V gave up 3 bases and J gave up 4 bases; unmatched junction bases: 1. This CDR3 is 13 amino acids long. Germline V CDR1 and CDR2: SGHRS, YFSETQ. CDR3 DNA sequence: TGCGCCAGCAGCTCGGACAGGGGCTATGGCTACACCTTC. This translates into CASSSDRGYGYTF.

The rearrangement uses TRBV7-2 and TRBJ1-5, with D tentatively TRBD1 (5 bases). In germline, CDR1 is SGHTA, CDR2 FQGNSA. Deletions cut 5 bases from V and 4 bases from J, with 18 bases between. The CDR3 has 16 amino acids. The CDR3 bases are TGTGCCAGCAGCCTGAGGGCGGGGAGGGGAAATCAGCCCCAGCATTTT. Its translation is CASSLRAGRGNQPQHF.

CDR3 protein: CASSLATVTAGGDYEQYF. DNA of the CDR3: TGCGCCAGCAGCTTGGCGACGGTTACGGCGGGAGGCGACTACGAGCAGTACTTC. The V call is TRBV5-1, the J call TRBJ2-7; 8 positions match TRBD2. This CDR3 comprises 18 residues. Trimming took 0 bases from V and 3 from J; bases not matched to a gene: 14. CDR1 is SGHRS, CDR2 YFSETQ, per germline.

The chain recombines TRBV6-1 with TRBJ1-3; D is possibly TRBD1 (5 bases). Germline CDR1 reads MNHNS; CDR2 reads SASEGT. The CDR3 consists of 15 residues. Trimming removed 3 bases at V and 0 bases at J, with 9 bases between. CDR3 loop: CASSEGTVSGNTIYF. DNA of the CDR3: TGTGCCAGCAGTGAGGGGACTGTCTCTGGAAACACCATATATTTT.